One sample yielded the 3 T cell receptor beta chains listed below, sequenced in a study of blood T cells in healthy people across ages. The use of a sample-barcoded 5' primer and a J-beta primer mix characterized a second PCR of 7 to 11 cycles. TCRdb reanalysed the 5' RACE reads using MiXCR and keeps one entry per CDR3 protein. The data contain approximately 780,000 distinct CDR3 sequences, 20% to 30% of them seen just once; the ten biggest clones take up approximately 2.9%. The same sample was also used in a study of T cells of mothers and their children.

Sequenced: blood. The receptors derive from a boy aged 5-17 years in good health.

This clonotype was recorded at least ten times. This chain links TRBV5-1 with TRBJ2-5; D is unclear. The V and J ends lost 0 bases and 2 bases respectively, with 11 bases between them. Germline values: CDR1 SGHRS, CDR2 YFSETQ. This CDR3 spans 15 amino acids. This CDR3 reads CASSLDRVGQETQYF. Written as DNA, the CDR3 is TGCGCCAGCAGCTTGGATCGGGTTGGGCAAGAGACCCAGTACTTC. Drawing the rest from reference TRBV5-1 and TRBJ2-5, the complete variable domain is KAGVTQTPRYLIKTRGQQVTLSCSPISGHRSVSWYQQTPGQGLQFLFEYFSETQRNKGNFPGRFSGRQFSNSRSEMNVSTLELGDSALYLCASSLDRVGQETQYFGPGTRLLVL.

The chain recombines TRBV5-1 with TRBJ2-5; 7 bases agree with TRBD1. V was clipped by 7 bases and J by 0 bases; unmatched bases: 6. The CDR3 length is 14 residues. From germline, CDR1 is SGHRS and CDR2 YFSETQ. CDR3 in amino acids: CASGTGENQETQYF. Here the CDR3 DNA reads TGCGCCAGCGGCACAGGGGAGAACCAAGAGACCCAGTACTTC. Together with reference TRBV5-1 and TRBJ2-5, the CDR3 gives the full variable domain: KAGVTQTPRYLIKTRGQQVTLSCSPISGHRSVSWYQQTPGQGLQFLFEYFSETQRNKGNFPGRFSGRQFSNSRSEMNVSTLELGDSALYLCASGTGENQETQYFGPGTRLLVL.

This clonotype was detected ten times or more. The J gene is TRBJ1-2, the V gene TRBV7-8; TRBD1 matches 7 bases. The CDR3 is 14 residues long. V shed 1 base and J 4 bases; nucleotides not matched to a gene: 3. Germline V gene sequence: CDR1 SGHVS, CDR2 FQNEAQ. The CDR3 DNA follows: TGTGCCAGCAGCTTAGTACAGGGGTCCTATGGCTACACCTTC. This translates into CASSLVQGSYGYTF. The full variable domain, with the rest looked up from reference TRBV7-8 and TRBJ1-2, is GAGVSQSPRYKVAKRGQDVALRCDPISGHVSLFWYQQALGQGPEFLTYFQNEAQLDKSGLPSDRFFAERPEGSVSTLKIQRTQQEDSAVYLCASSLVQGSYGYTFGSGTRLTVV.